These 11 T cell receptor beta chains came from one sample sequenced in a study of blood T cell repertoires in COVID-19. Sequenced by immunoSEQ multiplex PCR; TCRdb stores in-frame clones only, minus some. The data show around 400,000 clones, about 89% seen once. The sequenced sample consisted of peripheral blood. These receptors originate from a man between 35 and 55 years old with acute or convalescent COVID-19.

This clone was seen a single time. This chain uses TRBV27 with TRBJ1-1; possible D gene TRBD1, 5 bases. Trimming removed 6 bases from V and 0 bases from J, with 11 bases in between. CDR1 and CDR2 from the germline V gene are MNHEY and SMNVEV (reference sequence). The CDR3 is 14 amino acids. For the CDR3, the DNA is TGTGCCAGCAGCTTACTGGACATGAACACTGAAGCTTTCTTT. Its protein is CASSLLDMNTEAFF.

This clone came up once. The chain has TRBV6-6 and TRBJ1-4, with a tentative D call TRBD1 (5 bases). Germline V CDR1 and CDR2: MNHNY, SVGAGI (reference sequence). The CDR3 runs 15 residues. Trimming cost V 8 bases and J 0 bases, with 13 bases left between them. CDR3 bases: TGTGCCAGCTGTAAACAGGCGACAACTAATGAAAAACTGTTTTTT. It specifies CASCKQATTNEKLFF.

This clone was counted a single time. The gene calls are TRBV4-1 and TRBJ2-1, with 10 positions matching TRBD1. V dropped 3 bases and J dropped 6; count of bases not matched to a gene: 11. Germline V gene sequence: CDR1 MGHRA, CDR2 YSYEKL. The CDR3 length is 17 residues. This CDR3 is CASSQSLGQGGFNEQFF. CDR3 bases: TGCGCCAGCAGCCAGAGCCTCGGACAGGGGGGCTTCAATGAGCAGTTCTTC.

This rearrangement joins TRBV10-3 to TRBJ1-1, with TRBD1 identical over 7 bases. V gave up 2 bases and J gave up 6 bases; unmatched junction bases: 3. This CDR3 comprises 13 residues. The V gene's germline CDR1 is ENHRY and CDR2 SYGVKD. The CDR3 sequence: CAISEDREAEAFF. The CDR3 DNA is TGTGCCATCAGTGAGGACAGGGAGGCTGAAGCTTTCTTT.

This chain joins TRBV6-2 or TRBV6-3 and TRBJ2-7; D might be TRBD1 (5 bases). With 6 bases removed from V and 2 bases from J, the gap between germline ends came to 17 bases. The CDR3 spans 15 residues. The germline CDR1 and CDR2 sequences are MNHEY and SVGEGT. Here the CDR3 reads CASSVIQGITYEQYF. The CDR3 nucleotides are TGTGCCAGCAGCGTCATCCAGGGAATCACCTACGAGCAGTACTTC.

The V gene is TRBV7-3, the J gene TRBJ2-5, with a possible D match to TRBD2 (6 bases). From germline, CDR1 is SGHTA and CDR2 FQGTGA. V was pared by 8 bases and J by 3 bases, with 19 bases between. The CDR3 runs 15 residues. CDR3 nucleotide sequence: TGTGCCAGCGGCCTTATGGGGGGAACGAAAGAGACCCAGTACTTC. Amino acid sequence: CASGLMGGTKETQYF.

The rearrangement links TRBV27 to TRBJ2-3; TRBD2 might be the D (5 bases). V was clipped by 0 bases and J by 0 bases, with 10 bases between them. CDR1 and CDR2 from the germline V gene are MNHEY and SMNVEV (reference sequence). The CDR3 is 16 residues long. CDR3 region: CASSLSSGISTDTQYF. CDR3 DNA sequence: TGTGCCAGCAGTTTATCATCGGGAATTAGCACAGATACGCAGTATTTT.

The chain employs TRBV2 and TRBJ1-2, with 7 nucleotides matching TRBD1. The CDR3 loop spans 13 amino acids. The V and J ends lost 2 bases and 8 bases, in that order; junction bases with no gene match: 5. Germline CDR1 reads SNHLY; CDR2 reads FYNNEI. The CDR3 DNA reads TGTGCCAGCAGTGAAATCAGGGGGGAAGGCTACACCTTC. It encodes CASSEIRGEGYTF.

This clone was counted a few times. The rearrangement links TRBV7-9 to TRBJ2-1, with 15 bases identical to TRBD2. Germline V CDR1 and CDR2: SEHNR, FQNEAQ (reference sequence). The length of the CDR3 is 17 residues. Unmatched junction bases numbered 3, after V lost 5 bases and J lost 1 base. The CDR3 loop is CASSPGLAGGSYNEQFF. CDR3 in DNA: TGTGCCAGCAGCCCAGGACTAGCGGGAGGGTCCTACAATGAGCAGTTCTTC.

The chain uses TRBV25-1 and TRBJ2-7, with D maybe TRBD1 (6 bases). The length of the CDR3 is 13 residues. Germline values: CDR1 MGHDK, CDR2 SYGVNS. Trimming took 5 bases from V and 6 from J, leaving 14 bases between them. In nucleotides, the CDR3 is TGTGCCAGCAGTCAGGGGACGGCTAGCGAGCAGTACTTC. Its translation is CASSQGTASEQYF.

The V call is TRBV27, the J call TRBJ2-1; no reliable D call. Germline CDR1 is MNHEY and CDR2 is SMNVEV (reference sequence). CDR3 size: 15 residues. V was pared by 2 bases and J by 4 bases, with 12 bases between. The CDR3 is CASSLVAGGYNEQFF. In nucleotides, the CDR3 is TGTGCCAGCAGTTTAGTCGCAGGTGGGTACAATGAGCAGTTCTTC.